What follows are 15 T cell receptor beta chains derived from one specimen sequenced in a study of shared clonotypes between healthy human individuals. Here immunoSEQ multiplex PCR was the method, and the copy in TCRdb shows in-frame clones only, minus some. The sample has roughly 810,000 clones; roughly 96% are singletons. Naivety among CD8 cells was defined by CD45RO negativity and positive CCR7 selection, thereby excluding terminally differentiated effector memory CD45RA+ cells. Sequencing was carried out using naive CD8+ T cells sorted from blood. These receptors were taken from a man aged 25 to 45 in good health.

The gene calls are TRBV9 and TRBJ1-3, with a possible D match to TRBD1 (6 bases). Germline-derived CDR1 and CDR2 are SGDLS and YYNGEE. The CDR3 runs 16 residues. Trimming shortened V by 3 bases and J by 0 bases, and 13 bases separated the two germline ends. The DNA of the CDR3 is TGTGCCAGCAGCGACGCTAGGGGGACCTCTGGAAACACCATATATTTT. Protein: CASSDARGTSGNTIYF.

As regards this clone: The same CDR3 also results from other DNA sequences found in this sample. This chain links TRBV2 with TRBJ1-1; D not resolved. Trimming left V 8 bases short and J 5 bases short, with 6 bases between. Looked up from germline, CDR1 is SNHLY and CDR2 is FYNNEI. This CDR3 has 10 amino acids. The CDR3 region is CASRGTEAFF. The CDR3 nucleotides read TGTGCCAGCCGGGGTACTGAAGCTTTCTTT.

DNA for the CDR3: TGCAGCGTTGTTGAGGCCACCGGGGAGCTGTTTTTT. Residues: CSVVEATGELFF. The rearrangement joins TRBV29-1 to TRBJ2-2; D is uncertain. The CDR3 consists of 12 residues. CDR1 is SQVTM and CDR2 is ANQGSEA in the germline V gene. With 4 bases removed from V and 4 bases from J, the gap between germline ends came to 7 bases.

This rearrangement joins TRBV18 to TRBJ1-5; possibly TRBD1 for D (5 bases). The germline CDR1 and CDR2 sequences are KGHSH and LQKENI. Between the trimmed V and J ends, which lost 3 bases and 2 bases, there was a span of 23 bases. This CDR3 spans 19 amino acids. CDR3: CASSPVDSRSITGNQPQHF. The DNA for the CDR3 is TGTGCCAGCTCACCCGTTGACAGTAGGAGCATTACGGGCAATCAGCCCCAGCATTTT.

The chain couples TRBV29-1 to TRBJ1-2, with TRBD1 identical over 7 bases. V lost 2 bases, J lost 4 bases, and 4 bases stayed unmatched. The CDR3 runs 13 residues. Germline V gene data show CDR1 as SQVTM and CDR2 as ANQGSEA. CDR3 bases: TGCAGCGTTGAAACCGGGACAGTCTATGGCTACACCTTC. Its protein is CSVETGTVYGYTF.

The chain uses TRBV7-8 and TRBJ2-1; TRBD2 aligns across 10 bases. Germline V gene lookup returns CDR1 SGHVS and CDR2 FQNEAQ. The V and J ends lost 2 bases and 5 bases, in that order; junction bases with no gene match: 6. CDR3 length: 16 amino acids. CDR3 nucleotides: TGTGCCAGCAGCTTACTAGCGGGAGTTCTCAACAATGAGCAGTTCTTC. Its translation: CASSLLAGVLNNEQFF.

CDR3 residues: CASSTGLTYNEQFF. The CDR3 region has the DNA TGTGCCAGCAGTACCGGACTAACTTACAATGAGCAGTTCTTC. V and J are TRBV6-1 and TRBJ2-1, with D possibly being TRBD2 (6 bases). CDR1 and CDR2 from the germline V gene are MNHNS and SASEGT. V gave up 5 bases and J gave up 4 bases, with 12 bases separating them. CDR3 length: 14 amino acids.

The genes are TRBV7-9 and TRBJ1-2, with unresolved D. The V end lost 4 bases, the J end lost 6 bases, and 6 bases lay between the germline ends. This CDR3 contains 11 residues. CDR1 and CDR2 from the germline V gene are SEHNR and FQNEAQ (reference sequence). CDR3 sequence (DNA): TGTGCCAGCAGCTACCGGGATGGCTACACCTTC. It encodes CASSYRDGYTF.

This clone was seen just once. V is TRBV7-6 and J is TRBJ2-7; no clear D. In germline, CDR1 is SGHVS, CDR2 FNYEAQ. There are 14 residues in the CDR3. The V end was cut by 4 bases, the J end by 3 bases, with 13 bases between. The CDR3 DNA is TGTGCCAGCAGCTCGTCCCCGGAAAACTACGAGCAGTACTTC. This codes for CASSSSPENYEQYF. Together with reference TRBV7-6 and TRBJ2-7, the CDR3 gives the full variable domain: GAGVSQSPRYKVTKRGQDVALRCDPISGHVSLYWYRQALGQGPEFLTYFNYEAQQDKSGLPNDRFSAERPEGSISTLTIQRTEQRDSAMYRCASSSSPENYEQYFGPGTRLTVT.

This chain uses TRBV28 with TRBJ2-3, with no clear D. Trimming took 4 bases from V and 0 from J, leaving 14 bases between them. Germline lookup yields CDR1 MDHEN and CDR2 SYDVKM. The CDR3 runs to 16 residues. CDR3 loop: CASSSLGWGSTDTQYF. In nucleotides, the CDR3 is TGTGCCAGCAGTTCCCTAGGGTGGGGAAGCACAGATACGCAGTATTTT. Full variable domain (missing parts from reference TRBV28 and TRBJ2-3): DVKVTQSSRYLVKRTGEKVFLECVQDMDHENMFWYRQDPGLGLRLIYFSYDVKMKEKGDIPEGYSVSREKKERFSLILESASTNQTSMYLCASSSLGWGSTDTQYFGPGTRLTVL.

The CDR3 region is CASSLLEGDEQYF. In DNA, the CDR3 is TGTGCCAGCAGCTTATTGGAGGGGGACGAGCAGTACTTC. The chain is built from TRBV7-9 and TRBJ2-7; D is perhaps TRBD1 or TRBD2 (6 bases each). V shed 2 bases and J shed 5 bases, with 10 bases lying between them. Germline CDR1 and CDR2: SEHNR and FQNEAQ (reference sequence). The CDR3 is made up of 13 amino acids.

This chain connects TRBV6-1 to TRBJ2-2; D unresolved. Trimming removed 2 bases from V and 4 bases from J, with 14 bases in between. Germline V lookup: CDR1 MNHNS, CDR2 SASEGT. The CDR3 is 16 residues long. The CDR3 region is CASSELREFLTGELFF. The CDR3 DNA follows: TGTGCCAGCAGTGAATTAAGGGAATTCCTCACCGGGGAGCTGTTTTTT.

The chain recombines TRBV9 with TRBJ2-1; 11 bases agree with TRBD2. The CDR3 runs 17 residues. The junction had 10 bases not matched to a gene; V was cut back by 0 bases and J by 8 bases. Germline V gene lookup returns CDR1 SGDLS and CDR2 YYNGEE. CDR3 sequence: CASSVALAGGPVDEQFF. As DNA, the CDR3 is TGTGCCAGCAGCGTAGCGTTAGCGGGAGGGCCCGTGGATGAGCAGTTCTTC.

V gene TRBV9 combines with J gene TRBJ1-2, with 7 bases fitting TRBD1. After removal of 4 bases from V and 6 bases from J, the junction contained 12 bases not matched to a gene. Germline V lookup: CDR1 SGDLS, CDR2 YYNGEE. The CDR3 sequence is 15 residues long. CDR3: CASSSYGRQGNGYTF. The CDR3 region has the DNA TGTGCCAGCAGCTCGTATGGCCGACAGGGAAATGGCTACACCTTC.

This sequence joins TRBV27 and TRBJ2-5; 7 bases are shared with TRBD1. With V trimmed by 5 bases and J by 4 bases, 7 bases remained unmatched. Germline values: CDR1 MNHEY, CDR2 SMNVEV (reference sequence). The CDR3 spans 14 residues. The CDR3, as DNA: TGTGCCAGCAGTGAAGGGGGCCTCCGAGAGACCCAGTACTTC. This encodes CASSEGGLRETQYF.